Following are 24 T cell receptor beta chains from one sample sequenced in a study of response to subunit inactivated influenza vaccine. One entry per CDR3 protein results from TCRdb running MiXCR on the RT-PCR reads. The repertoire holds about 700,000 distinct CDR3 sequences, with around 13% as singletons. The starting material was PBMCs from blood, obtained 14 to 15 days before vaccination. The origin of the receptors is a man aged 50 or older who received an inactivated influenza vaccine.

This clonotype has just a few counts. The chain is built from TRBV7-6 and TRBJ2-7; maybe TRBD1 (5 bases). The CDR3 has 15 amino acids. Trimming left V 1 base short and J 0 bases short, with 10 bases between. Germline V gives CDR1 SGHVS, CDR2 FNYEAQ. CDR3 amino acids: CASSLGEGASYEQYF. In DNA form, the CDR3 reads TGTGCCAGCAGCTTAGGAGAAGGGGCCTCCTACGAGCAGTACTTC. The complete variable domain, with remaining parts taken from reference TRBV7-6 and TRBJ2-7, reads GAGVSQSPRYKVTKRGQDVALRCDPISGHVSLYWYRQALGQGPEFLTYFNYEAQQDKSGLPNDRFSAERPEGSISTLTIQRTEQRDSAMYRCASSLGEGASYEQYFGPGTRLTVT.

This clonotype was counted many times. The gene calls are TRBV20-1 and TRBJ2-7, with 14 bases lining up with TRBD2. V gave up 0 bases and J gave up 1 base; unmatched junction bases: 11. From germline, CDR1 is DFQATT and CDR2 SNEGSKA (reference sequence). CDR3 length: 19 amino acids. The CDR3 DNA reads TGCAGTGCTAGAGATCAAGGACTAGCGGGAGGTAAATTTTCCTACGAGCAGTACTTC. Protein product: CSARDQGLAGGKFSYEQYF.

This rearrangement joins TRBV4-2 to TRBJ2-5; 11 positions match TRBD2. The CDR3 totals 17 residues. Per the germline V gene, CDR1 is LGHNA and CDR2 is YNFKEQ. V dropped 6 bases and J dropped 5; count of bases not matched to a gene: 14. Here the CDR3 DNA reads TGTGCCAGCAGTAAAAACGTAGCGGGAGGGGGATCGGAGACCCAGTACTTC. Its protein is CASSKNVAGGGSETQYF.

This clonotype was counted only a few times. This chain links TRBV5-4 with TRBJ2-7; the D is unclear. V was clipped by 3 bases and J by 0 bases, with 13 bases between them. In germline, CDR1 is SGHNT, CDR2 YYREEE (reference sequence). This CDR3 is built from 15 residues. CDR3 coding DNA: TGTGCCAGCAGCTCCTACGGGTCTAGCTCCTACGAGCAGTACTTC. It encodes CASSSYGSSSYEQYF.

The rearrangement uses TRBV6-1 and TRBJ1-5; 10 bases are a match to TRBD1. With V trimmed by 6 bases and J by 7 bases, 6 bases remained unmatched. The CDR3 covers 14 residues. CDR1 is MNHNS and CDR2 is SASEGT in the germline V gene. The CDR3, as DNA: TGTGCCAGCAGACGGGACAGGGGCGGGCAGCCCCAGCATTTT. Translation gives CASRRDRGGQPQHF.

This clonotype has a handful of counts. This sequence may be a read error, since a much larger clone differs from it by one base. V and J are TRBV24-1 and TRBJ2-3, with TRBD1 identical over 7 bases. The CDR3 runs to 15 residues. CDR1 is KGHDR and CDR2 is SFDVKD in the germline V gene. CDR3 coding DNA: TGTGCCACCTGTGATTTGAAGGGGGCAGCAGATACGCAGTATTTT. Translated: CATCDLKGAADTQYF.

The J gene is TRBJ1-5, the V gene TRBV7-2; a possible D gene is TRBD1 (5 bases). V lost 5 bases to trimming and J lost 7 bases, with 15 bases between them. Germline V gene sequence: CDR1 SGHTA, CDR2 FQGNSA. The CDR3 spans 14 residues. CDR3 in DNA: TGTGCCAGCAGCCCGGGGCCACGGGGCCAGCCCCAGCATTTT. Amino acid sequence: CASSPGPRGQPQHF.

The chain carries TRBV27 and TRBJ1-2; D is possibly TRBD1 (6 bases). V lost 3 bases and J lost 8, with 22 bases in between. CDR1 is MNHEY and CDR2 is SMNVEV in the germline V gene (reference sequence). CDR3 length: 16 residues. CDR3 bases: TGTGCCAGCAGTTTTGGCCTCAGGGGCGGCTCTCGGGGCTACACCTTC. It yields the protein CASSFGLRGGSRGYTF.

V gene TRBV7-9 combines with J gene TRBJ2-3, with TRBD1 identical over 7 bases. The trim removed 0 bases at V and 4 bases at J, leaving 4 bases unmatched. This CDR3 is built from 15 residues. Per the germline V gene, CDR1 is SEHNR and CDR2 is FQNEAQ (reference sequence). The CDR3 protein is CASSLARGRSDTQYF. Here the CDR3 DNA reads TGTGCCAGCAGCTTAGCAAGGGGGCGATCAGATACGCAGTATTTT.

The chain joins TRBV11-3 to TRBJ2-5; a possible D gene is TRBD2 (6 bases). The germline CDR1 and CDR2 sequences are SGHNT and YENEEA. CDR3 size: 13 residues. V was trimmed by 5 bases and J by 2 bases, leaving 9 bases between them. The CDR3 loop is CASSRREQETQYF. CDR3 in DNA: TGTGCCAGCAGCCGGCGGGAACAAGAGACCCAGTACTTC. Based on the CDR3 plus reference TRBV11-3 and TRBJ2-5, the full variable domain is EAGVVQSPRYKIIEKKQPVAFWCNPISGHNTLYWYLQNLGQGPELLIRYENEEAVDDSQLPKDRFSAERLKGVDSTLKIQPAELGDSAVYLCASSRREQETQYFGPGTRLLVL.

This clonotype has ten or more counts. The CDR3 loop is CASTHSGQEETQYF. The CDR3, as DNA: TGTGCCAGCACACATAGCGGCCAAGAAGAGACCCAGTACTTC. The chain carries TRBV12-3 or TRBV12-4 and TRBJ2-5; D may be TRBD2 (6 bases). Between the trimmed V and J ends, which lost 7 bases and 3 bases, there was a span of 15 bases. The CDR3 contains 14 residues.

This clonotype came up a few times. As DNA, the CDR3 is TGTGCCAGCAGTCCACTCGGGACAGGGGGGTACAATGAGCAGTTCTTC. It yields the protein CASSPLGTGGYNEQFF. J is TRBJ2-1 and V is TRBV27; 11 bases are shared with TRBD1. The CDR3 consists of 16 residues. Trimming at V came to 5 bases and at J to 4 bases, leaving 7 bases not matched to a gene. Per germline, CDR1 MNHEY and CDR2 SMNVEV (reference sequence).

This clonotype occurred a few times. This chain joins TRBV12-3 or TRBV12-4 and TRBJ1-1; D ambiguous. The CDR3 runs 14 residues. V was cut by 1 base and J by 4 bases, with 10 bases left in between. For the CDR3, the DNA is TGTGCCAGCAGTTTAGAATCCGGGAGCACTGAAGCTTTCTTT. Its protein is CASSLESGSTEAFF.

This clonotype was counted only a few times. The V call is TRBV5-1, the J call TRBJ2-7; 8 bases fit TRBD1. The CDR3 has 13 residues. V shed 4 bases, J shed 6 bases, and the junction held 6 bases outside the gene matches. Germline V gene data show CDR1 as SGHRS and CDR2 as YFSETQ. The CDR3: CASSPETGVEQYF. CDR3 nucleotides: TGCGCCAGCAGCCCAGAGACAGGGGTCGAGCAGTACTTC.

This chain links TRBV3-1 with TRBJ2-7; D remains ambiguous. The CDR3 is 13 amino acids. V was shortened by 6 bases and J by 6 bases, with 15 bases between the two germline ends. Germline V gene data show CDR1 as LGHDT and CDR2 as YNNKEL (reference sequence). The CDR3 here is CASSSSSYAEQYF. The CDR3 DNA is TGTGCCAGCAGTTCAAGCAGTTATGCCGAGCAGTACTTC.

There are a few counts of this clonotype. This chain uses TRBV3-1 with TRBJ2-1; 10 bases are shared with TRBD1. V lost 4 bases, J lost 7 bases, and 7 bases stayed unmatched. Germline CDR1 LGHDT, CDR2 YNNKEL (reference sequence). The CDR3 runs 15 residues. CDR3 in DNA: TGTGCCAGCAGCCGTGCGACAGGGGGCAAGAATGAGCAGTTCTTC. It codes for CASSRATGGKNEQFF.

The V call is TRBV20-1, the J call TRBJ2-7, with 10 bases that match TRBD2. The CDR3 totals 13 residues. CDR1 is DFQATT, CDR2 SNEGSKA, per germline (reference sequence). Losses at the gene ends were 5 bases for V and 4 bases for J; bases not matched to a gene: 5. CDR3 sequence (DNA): TGCAGTGCTCCTCCTAGCGGGGGTTACGAGCAGTACTTC. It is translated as CSAPPSGGYEQYF.

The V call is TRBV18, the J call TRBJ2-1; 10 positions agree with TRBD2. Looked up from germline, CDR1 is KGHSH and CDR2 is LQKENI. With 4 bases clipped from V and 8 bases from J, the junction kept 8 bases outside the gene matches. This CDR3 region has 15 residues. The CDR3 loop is CASSQSGGAGYEQFF. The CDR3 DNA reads TGTGCCAGCTCACAAAGCGGGGGGGCCGGTTATGAGCAGTTCTTC.

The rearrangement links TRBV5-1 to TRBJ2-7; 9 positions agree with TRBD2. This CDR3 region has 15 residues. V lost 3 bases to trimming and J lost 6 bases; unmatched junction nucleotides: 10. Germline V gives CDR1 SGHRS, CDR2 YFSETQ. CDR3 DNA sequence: TGCGCCAGCAGCTCCGGGACTAGCAGGGTTAGCGAGCAGTACTTC. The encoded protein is CASSSGTSRVSEQYF.

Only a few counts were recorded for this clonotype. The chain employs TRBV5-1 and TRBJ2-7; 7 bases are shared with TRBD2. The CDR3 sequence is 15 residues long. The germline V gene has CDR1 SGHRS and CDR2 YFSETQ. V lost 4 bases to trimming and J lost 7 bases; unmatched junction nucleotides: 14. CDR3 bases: TGCGCCAGCAGCCCCACCGGGACTACCAAAGGAGAGCAGTACTTC. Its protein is CASSPTGTTKGEQYF.

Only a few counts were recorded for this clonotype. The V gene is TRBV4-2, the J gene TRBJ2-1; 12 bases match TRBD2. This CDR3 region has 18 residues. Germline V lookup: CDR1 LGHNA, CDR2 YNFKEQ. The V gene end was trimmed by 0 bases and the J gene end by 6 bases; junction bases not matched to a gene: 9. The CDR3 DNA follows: TGTGCCAGCAGCCAAGAACCCCCGACTAGCGGGAGTACCAATGAGCAGTTCTTC. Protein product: CASSQEPPTSGSTNEQFF.

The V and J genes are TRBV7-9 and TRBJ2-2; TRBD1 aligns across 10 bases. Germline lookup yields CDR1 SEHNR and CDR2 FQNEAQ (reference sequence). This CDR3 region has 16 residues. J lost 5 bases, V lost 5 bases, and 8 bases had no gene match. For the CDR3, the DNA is TGTGCCAGCAGCGGCCGACAGGGGGCGGATACCGGGGAGCTGTTTTTT. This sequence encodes CASSGRQGADTGELFF. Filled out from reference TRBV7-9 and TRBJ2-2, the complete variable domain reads DTGVSQNPRHKITKRGQNVTFRCDPISEHNRLYWYRQTLGQGPEFLTYFQNEAQLEKSRLLSDRFSAERPKGSFSTLEIQRTEQGDSAMYLCASSGRQGADTGELFFGEGSRLTVL.

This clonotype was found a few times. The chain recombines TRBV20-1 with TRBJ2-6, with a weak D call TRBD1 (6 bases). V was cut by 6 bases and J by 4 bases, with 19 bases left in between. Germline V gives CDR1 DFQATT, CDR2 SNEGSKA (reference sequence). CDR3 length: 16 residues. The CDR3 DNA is TGCAGTGCACCAGTACGGGGACAATCCGGGGCCAACGTCCTGACTTTC. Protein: CSAPVRGQSGANVLTF.

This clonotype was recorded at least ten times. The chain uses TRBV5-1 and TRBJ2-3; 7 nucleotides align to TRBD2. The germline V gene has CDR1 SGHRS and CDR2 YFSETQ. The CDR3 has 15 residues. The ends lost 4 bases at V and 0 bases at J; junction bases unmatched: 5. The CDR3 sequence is CASSAGLPSTDTQYF. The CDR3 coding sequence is TGCGCCAGCAGCGCGGGACTACCTAGCACAGATACGCAGTATTTT.